Shown below are 14 T cell receptor beta chains from a single sample sequenced in a study of PD-1 blockade in classical Hodgkin lymphoma. In every patient, relapse followed autologous stem cell transplantation, while exposure to brentuximab vedotin differed. Thawed PBMCs underwent magnetic negative selection to yield purified CD4+ T cells. Some clones are missing from TCRdb's copy, which holds only in-frame ones; the method was immunoSEQ multiplex PCR. The sample contains 10,000 to 15,000 clones, roughly 80% of which appear only once. The sequenced sample was CD4+ T cells from blood, obtained at baseline. Source of these receptors: a human donor with classical Hodgkin lymphoma.

The gene calls are TRBV5-4 and TRBJ2-5, with D possibly TRBD1 on 5 matching bases. Germline V CDR1 and CDR2: SGHNT, YYREEE (reference sequence). V was clipped by 4 bases and J by 5 bases, with 15 bases between them. The CDR3 spans 14 residues. The CDR3 sequence: CASSPDTVGETQYF. CDR3 nucleotides: TGTGCCAGCAGCCCGGACACGGTAGGGGAGACCCAGTACTTC.

CDR3 amino acids: CASSRDRAQYEQYF. The CDR3 bases are TGTGCCAGCAGCCGGGACCGGGCCCAATACGAGCAGTACTTC. J is TRBJ2-7 and V is TRBV7-2, with D perhaps TRBD1 or TRBD2 (5 bases each). CDR1 SGHTA and CDR2 FQGNSA come from the germline V gene. The CDR3 loop spans 14 amino acids. The ends were cut back, 5 bases at V and 4 bases at J, with 15 bases in the middle.

The chain links TRBV5-1 to TRBJ2-7, with 11 bases matching TRBD2. V was pared by 2 bases and J by 2 bases, with 3 bases of the junction left unmatched. The CDR3 is 15 residues long. The germline CDR1 and CDR2 sequences are SGHRS and YFSETQ. In DNA form, the CDR3 reads TGCGCCAGCAGCTTTACTAGCGGGGGACCCTACGAGCAGTACTTC. Encoded protein: CASSFTSGGPYEQYF.

V is TRBV28 and J is TRBJ2-5, with TRBD1 as a possible D gene (5 bases). CDR1 is MDHEN, CDR2 SYDVKM, per germline. The CDR3 consists of 14 residues. V was shortened by 5 bases and J by 3 bases, with 13 bases between the two germline ends. The CDR3 DNA sequence: TGTGCCAGCAGTCCCCAACAGGTTAAAGAGACCCAGTACTTC. Translated: CASSPQQVKETQYF.

The chain joins TRBV5-5 to TRBJ2-7, with TRBD2 matching over 9 bases. Germline CDR1 is SGHKS and CDR2 is YYEKEE (reference sequence). The V gene end was trimmed by 3 bases and the J gene end by 6 bases; junction bases not matched to a gene: 19. This CDR3 region has 18 residues. The CDR3 loop is CASSSPPGRGGRIGEQYF. The CDR3 DNA sequence: TGTGCCAGCAGCTCACCTCCCGGGCGGGGGGGCCGAATTGGCGAGCAGTACTTC.

The CDR3 is CASSLGSTGELFF. CDR3 coding DNA: TGCGCCAGCAGCTTAGGGAGCACCGGGGAGCTGTTTTTT. The chain recombines TRBV5-1 with TRBJ2-2; D is perhaps TRBD2 (5 bases). Trimming stripped 2 bases from V and 4 bases from J, with 6 bases between. The CDR3 has 13 residues. Per germline, CDR1 SGHRS and CDR2 YFSETQ.

Concerning this clone itself: One end of the junction is discordant with germline, which a read error may explain. The rearrangement joins TRBV7-7 to TRBJ2-3; TRBD1 matches 10 bases. The CDR3 totals 16 residues. The germline V gene has CDR1 SSHAT and CDR2 FNYEAQ (reference sequence). The CDR3: CASSLGPGQGTDTQYF. The CDR3 bases are TGTGCTAGCAGCTTGGGACCGGGACAGGGGACAGATACGCAGTATTTT.

This clone was detected only a few times. This chain joins TRBV10-1 and TRBJ1-2, with TRBD1 matching over 8 bases. Per the germline V gene, CDR1 is WNHNN and CDR2 is SYGVQD (reference sequence). There are 17 residues in the CDR3. Germline trimming cut 7 bases from V and 0 bases from J; bases unmatched to any gene: 13. The CDR3 region is CASTQGQGDSPNYGYTF. For the CDR3, the DNA is TGCGCCAGCACCCAAGGACAGGGCGACTCACCTAACTATGGCTACACCTTC.

The rearrangement joins TRBV6-1 to TRBJ2-7; tentatively, D is TRBD1 (6 bases). Looked up from germline, CDR1 is MNHNS and CDR2 is SASEGT. The CDR3 is 14 amino acids. V was cut by 2 bases and J by 6 bases, with 14 bases left in between. The CDR3: CASSERGRGGEQYF. CDR3 DNA: TGTGCCAGCAGTGAAAGGGGCAGGGGCGGCGAGCAGTACTTC.

This rearrangement joins TRBV10-2 to TRBJ1-2; D not certain. CDR3 length equals 12 residues. Germline V gives CDR1 WSHSY, CDR2 SAAADI. The V gene lost 1 base and the J gene lost 8 bases, with 8 bases spanning the gap. The DNA for the CDR3 is TGCGCCAGCAGTGAGTGGGAGGGCGGCTACACCTTC. Translated, it gives CASSEWEGGYTF.

The chain recombines TRBV7-2 with TRBJ2-4; D assignment may be TRBD1 or TRBD2 (5 bases each). V gave up 6 bases and J gave up 5 bases, with 11 bases separating them. Germline CDR1 and CDR2: SGHTA and FQGNSA. The CDR3 totals 13 residues. In nucleotides, the CDR3 is TGTGCCAGCAGTTCCGGGGCAGAAAACATTCAGTACTTC. Its translation is CASSSGAENIQYF.

V and J are TRBV7-9 and TRBJ1-2; tentative D call: TRBD1 (6 bases). CDR3 length: 16 amino acids. V lost 5 bases and J lost 7, with 23 bases in between. Germline loops: CDR1 SEHNR, CDR2 FQNEAQ (reference sequence). CDR3 in amino acids: CASSPPARAGVRGYTF. CDR3 DNA sequence: TGTGCCAGCAGCCCTCCTGCCCGAGCAGGGGTTCGTGGCTACACCTTC.

V and J are TRBV7-2 and TRBJ1-4; no firm D call. Germline loops: CDR1 SGHTA, CDR2 FQGNSA. The CDR3 loop spans 12 amino acids. V was clipped by 7 bases and J by 5 bases, with 8 bases between them. CDR3 region: CASTRENEKLFF. In DNA, the CDR3 is TGTGCCAGCACCCGGGAGAATGAAAAACTGTTTTTT.

V gene TRBV6-6 combines with J gene TRBJ1-1; D ambiguous. The CDR3 sequence is 13 residues long. V lost 6 bases to trimming and J lost 3 bases, with 11 bases between them. Per germline, CDR1 MNHNY and CDR2 SVGAGI (reference sequence). The CDR3 protein is CASRPRRDTEAFF. The CDR3, as DNA: TGTGCCAGCAGACCCCGCCGGGACACTGAAGCTTTCTTT.